The sequence of this T cell receptor beta chain was determined in a study of blood T cell repertoires in COVID-19 (dated by TCRdb to the early 2020s). Describing the broader study: Collaborator samples came from the United States, Italy and Spain and covered acute and convalescent phases of COVID-19. The prospective study material was composed of cDNA or gDNA derived from T cells, B-cell-depleted T cells, or PBMCs. The dataset comprised deeply sampled blood TCRbeta repertoires from subjects exposed to, actively infected with, or recovered from COVID-19. A freely available public database, intended as a resource for researchers studying the immune response to SARS-CoV-2, is where the repertoires were released. Samples came from the ongoing ImmuneRACE study (first 160 participants) plus 1,254 subjects from 6 global collaborators. Sample metadata almost always included a de-identified subject ID, COVID-19 status, age in years and sex. HLA class I and class II types, where available, came from metadata supplied by the sample provider rather than from assay-based typing. Study-wide conclusions, independent of this receptor: The amount of clinical and demographic metadata varied by source and participant and was provided uncurated.

Another Seattle source contributed samples from volunteer blood donors who had recovered from COVID-19. Collaborating institutions collected whole blood in K2EDTA tubes following their own protocols. Collaborator samples were shipped for TCRbeta analysis as frozen whole blood, isolated PBMCs, or DNA extracted from either sample type. A note on this clone: The clone's antigen remains unknown. No base-level quality is on record; no much larger clone is a single base apart.

TCRbeta CDR3 regions were amplified from genomic DNA by means of the immunoSEQ Assay, a bias-controlled multiplex PCR. Processing in the source paper ran as follows. The number of nucleated cells in each sample was estimated by amplification of reference gene primers within the assay. To quantify the absolute abundance of each unique TCRbeta CDR3 rearrangement, sequence reads were collapsed and filtered. For each sample, productive Simpson clonality was calculated as the square root of Simpson's diversity index across productive rearrangements. The immuneACCESS repertoire file appears here via TCRdb, limited to in-frame rearrangements. These files lack a portion of the clones; in checked studies, under half of the deficit traces to unresolved V genes, and the cause of the others is not known. The DNA gave D and trimming, while V, J and clone size come from that table. The sample table lists just under 150,000 clones, 85% to 90% of them with a count of one. In total, the top ten clones hold roughly 37% of the sample.

The CDR3 goes from the cysteine to the phenylalanine over 16 residues. The only DNA kept is the CDR3, 48 bases in frame from the first base. The germline V gene sets CDR1 to SGDLS and CDR2 to YYNGEE. Trimming takes 4 bases from V and 3 bases from J, and the germline ends sit 17 bases apart. The V gene is TRBV9 and the J gene is TRBJ1-3; perhaps TRBD1 is the D gene, with 5 bases matching. The TCR was taken from a man between 50 and 59 years old who had recovered from COVID-19. Sample: peripheral blood. The DNA reads TGTGCCAGCAGCCCAGCCCGGGGGGTAGGTGGAAACACCATATATTTT. Protein translation: CASSPARGVGGNTIYF.